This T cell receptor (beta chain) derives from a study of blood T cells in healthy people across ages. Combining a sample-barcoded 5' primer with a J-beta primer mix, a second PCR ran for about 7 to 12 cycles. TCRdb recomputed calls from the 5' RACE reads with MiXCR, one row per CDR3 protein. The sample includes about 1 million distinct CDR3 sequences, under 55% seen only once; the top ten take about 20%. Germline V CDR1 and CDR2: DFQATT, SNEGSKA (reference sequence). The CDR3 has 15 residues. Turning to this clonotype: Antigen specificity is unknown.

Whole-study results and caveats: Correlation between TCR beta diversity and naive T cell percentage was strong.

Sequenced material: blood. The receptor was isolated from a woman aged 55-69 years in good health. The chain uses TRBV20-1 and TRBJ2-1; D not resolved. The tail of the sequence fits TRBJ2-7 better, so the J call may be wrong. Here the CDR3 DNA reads TGCAGTGCTAGAGACCCCCTAGTTGGGTACAATGAGCAGTACTTC. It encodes CSARDPLVGYNEQYF.